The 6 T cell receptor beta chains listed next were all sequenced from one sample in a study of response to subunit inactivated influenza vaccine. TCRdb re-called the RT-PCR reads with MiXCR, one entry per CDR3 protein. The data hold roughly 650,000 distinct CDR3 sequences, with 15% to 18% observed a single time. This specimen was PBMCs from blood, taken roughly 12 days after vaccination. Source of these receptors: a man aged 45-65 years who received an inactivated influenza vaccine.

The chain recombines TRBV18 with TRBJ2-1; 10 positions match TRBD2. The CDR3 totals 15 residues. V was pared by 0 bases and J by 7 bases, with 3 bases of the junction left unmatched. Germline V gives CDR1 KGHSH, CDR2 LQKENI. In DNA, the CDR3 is TGTGCCAGCTCACCACCGGGACTAGCGCGGAATGAGCAGTTCTTC. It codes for CASSPPGLARNEQFF.

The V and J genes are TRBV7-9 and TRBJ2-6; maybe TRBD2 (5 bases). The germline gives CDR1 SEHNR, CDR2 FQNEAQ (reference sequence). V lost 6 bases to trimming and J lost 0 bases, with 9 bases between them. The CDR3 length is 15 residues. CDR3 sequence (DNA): TGTGCCAGCAGACTAGAGGACTCTGGGGCCAACGTCCTGACTTTC. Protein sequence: CASRLEDSGANVLTF. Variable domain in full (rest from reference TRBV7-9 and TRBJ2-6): DTGVSQNPRHKITKRGQNVTFRCDPISEHNRLYWYRQTLGQGPEFLTYFQNEAQLEKSRLLSDRFSAERPKGSFSTLEIQRTEQGDSAMYLCASRLEDSGANVLTFGAGSRLTVL.

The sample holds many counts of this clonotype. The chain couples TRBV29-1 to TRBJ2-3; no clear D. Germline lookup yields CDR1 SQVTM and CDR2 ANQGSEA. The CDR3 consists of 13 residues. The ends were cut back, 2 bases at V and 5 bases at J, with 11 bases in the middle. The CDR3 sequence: CSVEMGIRDTQYF. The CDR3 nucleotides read TGCAGCGTTGAAATGGGGATTCGAGATACGCAGTATTTT.

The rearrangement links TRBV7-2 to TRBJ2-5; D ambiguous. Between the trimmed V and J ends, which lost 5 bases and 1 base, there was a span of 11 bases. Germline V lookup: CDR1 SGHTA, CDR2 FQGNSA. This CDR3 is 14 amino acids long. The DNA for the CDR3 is TGTGCCAGCAGCCTCTCCAACTCCCAAGAGACCCAGTACTTC. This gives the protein CASSLSNSQETQYF.

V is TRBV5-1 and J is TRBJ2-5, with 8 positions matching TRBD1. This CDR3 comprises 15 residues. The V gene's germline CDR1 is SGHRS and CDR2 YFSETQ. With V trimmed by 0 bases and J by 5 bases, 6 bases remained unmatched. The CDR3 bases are TGCGCCAGCAGCTTGGGGCAGGGGGCTGCGGAGACCCAGTACTTC. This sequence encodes CASSLGQGAAETQYF.

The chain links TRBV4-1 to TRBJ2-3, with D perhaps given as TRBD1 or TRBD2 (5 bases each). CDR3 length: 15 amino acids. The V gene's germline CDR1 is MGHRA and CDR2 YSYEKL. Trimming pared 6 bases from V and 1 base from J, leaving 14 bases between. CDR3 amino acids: CASSPYGGGTDTQYF. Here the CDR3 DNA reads TGCGCCAGCAGTCCCTATGGGGGAGGCACAGATACGCAGTATTTT.